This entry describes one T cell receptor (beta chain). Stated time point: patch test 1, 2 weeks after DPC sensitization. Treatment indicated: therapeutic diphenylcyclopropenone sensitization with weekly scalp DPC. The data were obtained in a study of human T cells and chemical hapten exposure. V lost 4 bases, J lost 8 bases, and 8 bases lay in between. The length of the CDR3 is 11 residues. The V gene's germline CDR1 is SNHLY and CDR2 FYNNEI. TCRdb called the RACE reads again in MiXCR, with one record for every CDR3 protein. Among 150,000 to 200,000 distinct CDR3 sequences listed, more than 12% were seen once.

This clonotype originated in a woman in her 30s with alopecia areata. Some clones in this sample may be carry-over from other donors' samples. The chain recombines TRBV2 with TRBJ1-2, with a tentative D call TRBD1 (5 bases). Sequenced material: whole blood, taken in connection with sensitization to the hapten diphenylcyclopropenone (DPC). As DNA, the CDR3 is TGTGCCAGCAGTGCAACAGGCGGCTACACCTTC. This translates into CASSATGGYTF.